Presented here are 27 T cell receptor beta chains from one specimen sequenced in a study of regulatory T cells in long-lasting Graves disease. Through Arm-PCR of CDR3 regions and iRepertoire HTBI primers, TCR beta libraries were built. Each CDR3 protein is one row after TCRdb ran MiXCR on the multiplex PCR reads. The sample includes hundreds of thousands of distinct CDR3 sequences, roughly a sixth seen only once; the top ten take 20% to 30%. The time point here: newly diagnosed GD, antithyroid drugs for less than 3 months. Isolated PBMC RNA provided the starting material for the TCR library. This sample was also put to use in a study of T cells in Graves' hyperthyroidism and ophthalmopathy.

The input for sequencing was peripheral blood mononuclear cells (PBMCs), taken at new diagnosis, from a patient treated with antithyroid drugs. These receptor sequences come from a woman aged 35-60 years with Graves disease.

This clonotype was found a few times. This sequence joins TRBV4-1 and TRBJ1-5; no firm D call. The germline V and J ends were trimmed by 0 bases and 0 bases, with 9 bases remaining between them. The CDR3 totals 16 residues. Looked up from germline, CDR1 is MGHRA and CDR2 is YSYEKL. The CDR3 loop reads CASSQDWGASNQPQHF. In DNA form, the CDR3 reads TGCGCCAGCAGCCAAGATTGGGGTGCTAGCAATCAGCCCCAGCATTTT.

This clonotype was picked up a small number of times. This chain joins TRBV4-2 and TRBJ2-3, with D uncertain. CDR3 length equals 14 residues. CDR1 and CDR2 (germline): LGHNA, YNFKEQ. V lost 0 bases and J 2 bases, leaving 6 bases between the germline ends. In DNA form, the CDR3 reads TGTGCCAGCAGCCAAGAACAGACCACAGATACGCAGTATTTT. The encoded protein is CASSQEQTTDTQYF.

In its sample, this clonotype was seen many times. The chain combines TRBV30 with TRBJ2-7; D ambiguous. The CDR3 extends over 12 amino acids. Germline V gene data show CDR1 as GTSNPN and CDR2 as SVGIG (reference sequence). V lost 4 bases to trimming and J lost 1 base, with 8 bases between them. CDR3 bases: TGTGCCTGGACCCCCGGGTCCTACGAGCAGTACTTC. It codes for CAWTPGSYEQYF.

The chain links TRBV29-1 to TRBJ2-5, with D unclear. This CDR3 is 13 amino acids long. V was shortened by 4 bases and J by 4 bases, with 13 bases between the two germline ends. In germline, CDR1 is SQVTM, CDR2 ANQGSEA. CDR3 nucleotide sequence: TGCAGCGTTGGGTCTGGGTTGGGAGAGACCCAGTACTTC. This sequence encodes CSVGSGLGETQYF.

This clonotype was detected ten times or more. This chain uses TRBV12-3 or TRBV12-4 with TRBJ2-7, with 9 bases lining up with TRBD1. CDR3 length: 16 residues. The ends lost 3 bases at V and 1 base at J; junction bases unmatched: 7. CDR3 region: CASSLALGQGSYEQYF. As DNA, the CDR3 is TGTGCCAGCAGTTTGGCCCTGGGACAGGGTTCCTACGAGCAGTACTTC.

The chain links TRBV24-1 to TRBJ2-7, with 11 bases identical to TRBD1. This CDR3 spans 16 amino acids. The germline gives CDR1 KGHDR, CDR2 SFDVKD. After removal of 3 bases from V and 9 bases from J, the junction contained 12 bases not matched to a gene. The CDR3 coding sequence is TGTGCCACCAGTGATCCCCGGACAGGGGGCTTTTATAGGCAGTACTTC. Its translation is CATSDPRTGGFYRQYF.

This clonotype was observed many times. J is TRBJ1-2 and V is TRBV2; D gene uncertain. Trimming took off 3 bases at V and 8 bases at J, with 13 bases between the two ends. Germline V CDR1 and CDR2: SNHLY, FYNNEI. The CDR3 is made up of 13 amino acids. CDR3 coding DNA: TGTGCCAGCAGTGATGATCAGGCTGCGGGCTACACCTTC. Its protein is CASSDDQAAGYTF. Combining the CDR3 with reference TRBV2 and TRBJ1-2 gives the whole variable domain EPEVTQTPSHQVTQMGQEVILRCVPISNHLYFYWYRQILGQKVEFLVSFYNNEISEKSEIFDDQFSVERPDGSNFTLKIRSTKLEDSAMYFCASSDDQAAGYTFGSGTRLTVV.

The CDR3 DNA is TGCGCCAGCAGCTTCAAGGACACCTACAATGAGCAGTTCTTC. Amino acids: CASSFKDTYNEQFF. The V gene is TRBV5-1, the J gene TRBJ2-1; the D gene is possibly TRBD1 (5 bases). Looked up from germline, CDR1 is SGHRS and CDR2 is YFSETQ. This CDR3 region has 14 residues. Trimming removed 2 bases from V and 2 bases from J, with 8 bases in between. The full variable domain, with the rest looked up from reference TRBV5-1 and TRBJ2-1, is KAGVTQTPRYLIKTRGQQVTLSCSPISGHRSVSWYQQTPGQGLQFLFEYFSETQRNKGNFPGRFSGRQFSNSRSEMNVSTLELGDSALYLCASSFKDTYNEQFFGPGTRLTVL.

This clonotype was detected only a few times. A junction end diverges from the germline sequence, so it may reflect a read error. V usage is TRBV12-3 or TRBV12-4 and J usage is TRBJ2-2; 12 nucleotides align to TRBD1. The CDR3 sequence is 15 residues long. The CDR3 reads CASSPGQGATGELFF. The CDR3 DNA is TGCGCCAGCAGCCCGGGACAGGGGGCGACCGGGGAGCTGTTTTTT.

This clonotype was counted many times. The chain recombines TRBV6-1 with TRBJ2-1; 9 bases fit TRBD2. Trimming took 8 bases from V and 9 from J; bases not matched to a gene: 8. The germline V gene encodes CDR1 MNHNS and CDR2 SASEGT. The CDR3 runs to 13 residues. This chain's CDR3 is CASAGGPIREQFF. The CDR3 region has the DNA TGTGCCAGCGCGGGGGGGCCAATTCGTGAGCAGTTCTTC.

A few counts support this clonotype. The chain recombines TRBV4-1 with TRBJ2-5; 8 nucleotides agree with TRBD1. J was trimmed by 3 bases and V by 0 bases; bases with no gene match: 6. The CDR3 runs to 16 residues. The germline gives CDR1 MGHRA, CDR2 YSYEKL. The CDR3 sequence: CASSQDDRGIEETQYF. DNA of the CDR3: TGCGCCAGCAGCCAAGACGACAGGGGAATTGAAGAGACCCAGTACTTC.

The sample holds many counts of this clonotype. This rearrangement joins TRBV6-1 to TRBJ2-5, with 10 bases aligning to TRBD1. CDR1 and CDR2 from the germline V gene are MNHNS and SASEGT. The CDR3 totals 16 residues. V shed 7 bases, J shed 7 bases, and the junction held 15 bases outside the gene matches. This CDR3 is CASTADRGRREVTQYF. CDR3 coding DNA: TGTGCCAGCACCGCAGACAGGGGGCGGAGAGAAGTGACCCAGTACTTC.

In this sample, this clonotype turned up many times. The chain uses TRBV3-1 and TRBJ2-1, with 10 positions matching TRBD2. CDR3 length: 16 amino acids. V lost 4 bases, J lost 8 bases, and 11 bases stayed unmatched. Germline-derived CDR1 and CDR2 are LGHDT and YNNKEL (reference sequence). Here the CDR3 DNA reads TGTGCCAGCAGCCCAAGCGGGGGGGCCTCCAGGGATGAGCAGTTCTTC. As protein: CASSPSGGASRDEQFF.

This clonotype was counted ten times or more. A junction end diverges from the germline sequence, so it may reflect a read error. The gene calls are TRBV5-1 and TRBJ2-5; D is undetermined. The CDR3 extends over 13 amino acids. Germline CDR1 is SGHRS and CDR2 is YFSETQ. The DNA of the CDR3 is TGTGCCAGCAGCCGTCCCGGGCAAGAGACCCAGTACTTC. This encodes CASSRPGQETQYF.

CDR3 amino acids: CSVVPLDRVGTGELFF. CDR3 coding DNA: TGCAGCGTTGTTCCCCTGGACAGGGTCGGCACCGGGGAGCTGTTTTTT. The chain has TRBV29-1 and TRBJ2-2, with 8 bases aligning to TRBD1. V lost 4 bases, J lost 4 bases, and 11 bases stayed unmatched. Germline V gives CDR1 SQVTM, CDR2 ANQGSEA. This CDR3 comprises 16 residues.

Many counts were recorded for this clonotype. This rearrangement joins TRBV2 to TRBJ1-6; no reliable D call. The CDR3 contains 12 residues. CDR1 is SNHLY and CDR2 is FYNNEI in the germline V gene. V was clipped by 7 bases and J by 8 bases, with 9 bases between them. The CDR3 sequence: CASTRTYSPLHF. The CDR3 region has the DNA TGTGCCAGCACTCGGACTTATTCACCCCTCCACTTT.

V and J are TRBV20-1 and TRBJ2-3; maybe TRBD2 (5 bases). This CDR3 has 13 residues. Germline V gives CDR1 DFQATT, CDR2 SNEGSKA (reference sequence). Trimming cost V 4 bases and J 4 bases, with 12 bases left between them. The CDR3 bases are TGCAGTGCTACTGGACTCTCGCCAGATACGCAGTATTTT. Translating gives CSATGLSPDTQYF.

This clonotype was seen many times. This chain joins TRBV3-1 and TRBJ2-1, with a possible D match to TRBD1 (6 bases). The CDR3 runs 15 residues. V lost 2 bases and J lost 3, with 11 bases in between. The germline gives CDR1 LGHDT, CDR2 YNNKEL (reference sequence). For the CDR3, the DNA is TGTGCCAGCAGCCAAACCAGGGGCGGCTACAATGAGCAGTTCTTC. Translating it yields CASSQTRGGYNEQFF.

At least ten counts were recorded for this clonotype. This sequence joins TRBV10-3 and TRBJ1-5; no clear D. This CDR3 is 13 amino acids long. CDR1 and CDR2 from the germline V gene are ENHRY and SYGVKD. The V end was cut by 4 bases, the J end by 5 bases, with 9 bases between. The CDR3 nucleotides are TGTGCCATCAGTGCCTCTCCCGATCAGCCCCAGCATTTT. Amino acid sequence: CAISASPDQPQHF.

This clonotype came up a few times. The J gene is TRBJ1-2, the V gene TRBV28; 10 bases fit TRBD1. The CDR3 covers 15 residues. Germline lookup yields CDR1 MDHEN and CDR2 SYDVKM. The J segment lost 3 bases and the V segment lost 5 bases, leaving 6 bases of the junction unmatched. CDR3 bases: TGTGCCAGCAGTCCTGACAGGGGGCGCGACTATGGCTACACCTTC. Its translation: CASSPDRGRDYGYTF.

This clonotype was observed at least ten times. V gene TRBV10-3 combines with J gene TRBJ1-2; 9 bases agree with TRBD1. V lost 3 bases, J lost 5 bases, and 1 base stayed unmatched. Germline lookup yields CDR1 ENHRY and CDR2 SYGVKD. The CDR3 is made up of 13 amino acids. The CDR3 spells CAISEDRGYGYTF. In nucleotides, the CDR3 is TGTGCCATCAGTGAAGACAGGGGGTATGGCTACACCTTC.

This clonotype was counted a few times. This chain joins TRBV7-2 and TRBJ1-1; D is uncertain. In germline, CDR1 is SGHTA, CDR2 FQGNSA. Between the trimmed V and J ends, which lost 2 bases and 5 bases, there was a span of 12 bases. CDR3 length equals 14 residues. As DNA, the CDR3 is TGTGCCAGCAGCTTACCTGGGGAGCGGACTGAAGCTTTCTTT. Translation: CASSLPGERTEAFF.

The chain employs TRBV3-1 and TRBJ1-1; weak D call: TRBD1 (6 bases). V was cut by 4 bases and J by 5 bases, with 14 bases left in between. This CDR3 has 14 residues. In germline, CDR1 is LGHDT, CDR2 YNNKEL (reference sequence). The CDR3 DNA sequence: TGTGCCAGCAGCCCCCAGGGGCTTGTTACTGAAGCTTTCTTT. This codes for CASSPQGLVTEAFF.

In this sample, this clonotype turned up many times. This chain links TRBV20-1 with TRBJ2-2; 9 bases map to TRBD2. Germline CDR1 DFQATT, CDR2 SNEGSKA (reference sequence). CDR3 length: 17 amino acids. Germline trimming cut 0 bases from V and 4 bases from J; bases unmatched to any gene: 9. The CDR3 DNA reads TGCAGTGCTAGAGATCAATCCCCTAGCGGGGTCACCGGGGAGCTGTTTTTT. It yields the protein CSARDQSPSGVTGELFF.

A note on this clonotype: This clone may be a read error of a much larger clone one base away. The chain links TRBV30 to TRBJ2-2, with 7 bases that match TRBD1. Germline V gene sequence: CDR1 GTSNPN, CDR2 SVGIG (reference sequence). This CDR3 is built from 15 residues. CDR3 protein: CAWFRGQVDTGELLF. CDR3 DNA sequence: TGTGCCTGGTTCCGTGGACAGGTGGACACCGGGGAGCTGCTTTTT.

This clonotype was seen a handful of times. The V call is TRBV14, the J call TRBJ2-2; TRBD1 aligns across 7 bases. CDR3 size: 16 residues. V lost 3 bases to trimming and J lost 0 bases; unmatched junction nucleotides: 4. CDR1 is SGHDN, CDR2 FVKESK, per germline. CDR3 protein: CASSQQTGANTGELFF. DNA of the CDR3: TGTGCCAGCAGCCAGCAAACAGGGGCGAACACCGGGGAGCTGTTTTTT.

This clonotype was detected many times. This sequence joins TRBV20-1 and TRBJ2-1, with TRBD1 matching 7 bases. V lost 1 base, J lost 7 bases, and 4 bases stayed unmatched. The CDR3 covers 13 residues. Germline-derived CDR1 and CDR2 are DFQATT and SNEGSKA (reference sequence). CDR3 nucleotides: TGCAGTGCTAGAGGTCCCAGGGGGAATGAGCAGTTCTTC. Translating it yields CSARGPRGNEQFF.